The 8 T cell receptor beta chains listed next were all sequenced from one sample in a study of blood T cell repertoires in COVID-19. Data came from immunoSEQ multiplex PCR; TCRdb stores just in-frame clones and leaves some out. The table records over 85,000 clones, roughly 84% of them present only once. The sample comprised peripheral blood. All receptors derive from a woman over 75 with acute or convalescent COVID-19.

The gene calls are TRBV2 and TRBJ1-2, with TRBD1 matching over 10 bases. The V segment lost 4 bases and the J segment 4 bases; nucleotides outside the gene matches: 6. The CDR3 loop spans 15 amino acids. In germline, CDR1 is SNHLY, CDR2 FYNNEI. The CDR3 DNA follows: TGTGCCAGCAGTGTCGACAGGGGGCAAGGCTATGGCTACACCTTC. Translation: CASSVDRGQGYGYTF.

The rearrangement links TRBV5-1 to TRBJ2-7; TRBD2 matches 11 bases. Germline-derived CDR1 and CDR2 are SGHRS and YFSETQ. The V segment lost 0 bases and the J segment 4 bases; nucleotides outside the gene matches: 9. The CDR3 contains 17 residues. CDR3 in amino acids: CASSLVWSSGRKYEQYF. The CDR3 region has the DNA TGCGCCAGCAGCTTGGTCTGGTCTAGCGGGAGGAAATACGAGCAGTACTTC.

The genes are TRBV10-3 and TRBJ1-2; 7 positions agree with TRBD1. The CDR3 has 13 amino acids. J was trimmed by 8 bases and V by 2 bases; bases with no gene match: 5. The germline V gene has CDR1 ENHRY and CDR2 SYGVKD. The CDR3 coding sequence is TGTGCCATCAGTGAGGACAGGGCAGGGGGCTACACCTTC. Translation gives CAISEDRAGGYTF.

The chain carries TRBV30 and TRBJ1-3; D is undetermined. The germline V gene has CDR1 GTSNPN and CDR2 SVGIG (reference sequence). CDR3 size: 16 residues. Trimming removed 0 bases at V and 0 bases at J, with 12 bases between. In DNA form, the CDR3 reads TGTGCCTGGAGTGTATCGGGAGGGCGCTCTGGAAACACCATATATTTT. Residues: CAWSVSGGRSGNTIYF.

The rearrangement links TRBV11-3 to TRBJ2-7, with a tentative D call TRBD1 (7 bases). V was pared by 4 bases and J by 6 bases, with 10 bases between. This CDR3 region has 12 residues. Germline assignment: CDR1 SGHNT and CDR2 YENEEA. The CDR3 DNA reads TGTGCCAGCAGCTGGGGGGACAGCGAGCAGTACTTC. Protein product: CASSWGDSEQYF.

The chain recombines TRBV7-2 with TRBJ2-1, with TRBD2 matching 8 bases. Trimming took 5 bases from V and 8 from J; bases not matched to a gene: 14. Germline loops: CDR1 SGHTA, CDR2 FQGNSA. This CDR3 spans 16 amino acids. CDR3 in DNA: TGTGCCAGCAGCCGCTCCACTAGCGGCTACAGGTATGAGCAGTTCTTC. It specifies CASSRSTSGYRYEQFF.

This clone was counted a few times. V gene TRBV7-2 combines with J gene TRBJ1-5; TRBD1 agrees at 8 bases. CDR1 and CDR2 from the germline V gene are SGHTA and FQGNSA. The CDR3 loop spans 13 amino acids. The J segment lost 9 bases and the V segment lost 5 bases, leaving 6 bases of the junction unmatched. CDR3: CASSLDRDRPQHF. CDR3 DNA sequence: TGTGCCAGCAGCCTGGACAGGGATCGGCCCCAGCATTTT.

This chain links TRBV5-6 with TRBJ2-3, with 10 nucleotides matching TRBD1. V shed 2 bases, J shed 5 bases, and the junction held 5 bases outside the gene matches. CDR3 length: 15 amino acids. Germline assignment: CDR1 SGHDT and CDR2 YYEEEE. Here the CDR3 DNA reads TGTGCCAGCAGCTTAAGGACAGGGGGGGTAGATACGCAGTATTTT. It yields the protein CASSLRTGGVDTQYF. The entire variable domain, with the rest obtained from reference TRBV5-6 and TRBJ2-3, is as follows: DAGVTQSPTHLIKTRGQQVTLRCSPKSGHDTVSWYQQALGQGPQFIFQYYEEEERQRGNFPDRFSGHQFPNYSSELNVNALLLGDSALYLCASSLRTGGVDTQYFGPGTRLTVL.